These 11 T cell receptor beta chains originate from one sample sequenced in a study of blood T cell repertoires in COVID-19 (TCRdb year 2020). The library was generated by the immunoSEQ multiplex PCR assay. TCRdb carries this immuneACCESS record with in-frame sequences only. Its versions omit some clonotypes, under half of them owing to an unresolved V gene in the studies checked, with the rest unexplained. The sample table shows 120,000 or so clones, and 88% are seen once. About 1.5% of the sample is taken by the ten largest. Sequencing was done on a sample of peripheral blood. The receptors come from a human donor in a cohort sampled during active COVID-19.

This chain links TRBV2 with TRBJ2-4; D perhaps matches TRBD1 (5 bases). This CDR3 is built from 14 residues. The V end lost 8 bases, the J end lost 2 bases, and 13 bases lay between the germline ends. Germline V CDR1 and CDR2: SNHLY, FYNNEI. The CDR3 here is CASRGARSKNIQYF. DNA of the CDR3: TGTGCCAGCCGTGGGGCGCGTTCCAAAAACATTCAGTACTTC.

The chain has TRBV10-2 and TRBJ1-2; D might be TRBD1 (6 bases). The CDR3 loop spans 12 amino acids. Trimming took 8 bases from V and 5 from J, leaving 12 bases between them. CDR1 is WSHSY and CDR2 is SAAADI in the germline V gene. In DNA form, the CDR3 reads TGCGCCAGCGGGGGCAGTTTTTATGGCTACACCTTC. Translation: CASGGSFYGYTF.

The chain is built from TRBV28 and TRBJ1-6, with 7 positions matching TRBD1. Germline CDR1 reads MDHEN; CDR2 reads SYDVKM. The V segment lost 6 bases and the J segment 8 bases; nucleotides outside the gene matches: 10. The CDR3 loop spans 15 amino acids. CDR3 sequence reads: CASRVRTGLYSPLHF. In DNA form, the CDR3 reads TGTGCCAGCAGGGTCAGGACAGGTTTATATTCACCCCTCCACTTT.

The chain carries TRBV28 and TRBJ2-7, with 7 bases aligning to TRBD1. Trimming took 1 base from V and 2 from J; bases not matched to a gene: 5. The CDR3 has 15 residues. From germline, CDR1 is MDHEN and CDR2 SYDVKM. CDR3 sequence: CASSLLSGQPYEQYF. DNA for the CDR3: TGTGCCAGCAGTTTATTATCGGGACAGCCCTACGAGCAGTACTTC.

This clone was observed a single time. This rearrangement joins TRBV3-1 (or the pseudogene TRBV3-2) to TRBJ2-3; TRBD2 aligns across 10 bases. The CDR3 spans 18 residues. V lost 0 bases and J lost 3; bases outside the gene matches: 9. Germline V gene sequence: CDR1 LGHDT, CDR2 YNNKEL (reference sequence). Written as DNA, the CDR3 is TGTGCCAGCAGCCAAGAACCTAGCGGGAGCCCCAAGACAGATACGCAGTATTTT. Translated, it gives CASSQEPSGSPKTDTQYF.

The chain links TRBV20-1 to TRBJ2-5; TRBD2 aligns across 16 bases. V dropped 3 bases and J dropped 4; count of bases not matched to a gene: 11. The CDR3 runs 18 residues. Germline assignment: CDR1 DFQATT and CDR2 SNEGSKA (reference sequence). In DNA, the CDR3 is TGCAGTGCTAGTATTTTAGGGACTAGCGGGGGGGCCGGAGAGACCCAGTACTTC. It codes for CSASILGTSGGAGETQYF.

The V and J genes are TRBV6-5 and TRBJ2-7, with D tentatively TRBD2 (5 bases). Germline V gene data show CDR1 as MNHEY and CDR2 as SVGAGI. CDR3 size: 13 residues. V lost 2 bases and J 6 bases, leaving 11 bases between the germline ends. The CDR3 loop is CASSYTGIGEQYF. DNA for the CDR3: TGTGCCAGCAGTTACACGGGGATCGGCGAGCAGTACTTC.

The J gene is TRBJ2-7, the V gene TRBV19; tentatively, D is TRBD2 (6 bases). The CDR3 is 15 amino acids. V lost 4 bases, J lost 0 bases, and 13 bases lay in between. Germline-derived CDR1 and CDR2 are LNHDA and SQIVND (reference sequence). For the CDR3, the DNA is TGTGCCAGTAGTACTCCCGGGAGTCTCTCCTACGAGCAGTACTTC. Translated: CASSTPGSLSYEQYF.

CDR3 loop: CASSLTSGRTYNEQFF. The DNA for the CDR3 is TGCGCCAGCAGCTTGACTAGCGGGAGGACCTACAATGAGCAGTTCTTC. The chain links TRBV5-1 to TRBJ2-1, with 12 bases matching TRBD2. Germline CDR1 reads SGHRS; CDR2 reads YFSETQ. V lost 1 base, J lost 2 bases, and 1 base stayed unmatched. The CDR3 extends over 16 amino acids.

CDR3 region: CASSLLRVFEQFF. The CDR3 coding sequence is TGTGCCAGCAGCTTGTTAAGAGTCTTCGAGCAGTTCTTC. The V gene is TRBV5-8, the J gene TRBJ2-1; D is unresolved. The CDR3 totals 13 residues. Per germline, CDR1 SGHTS and CDR2 YDEGEE. The V gene lost 1 base and the J gene lost 10 bases, with 12 bases spanning the gap.

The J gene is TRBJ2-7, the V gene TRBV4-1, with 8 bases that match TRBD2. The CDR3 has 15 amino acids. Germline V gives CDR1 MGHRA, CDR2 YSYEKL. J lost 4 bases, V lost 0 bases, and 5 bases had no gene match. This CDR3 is CASSQDGAGDYEQYF. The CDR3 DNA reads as TGCGCCAGCAGCCAAGATGGAGCGGGAGATTACGAGCAGTACTTC.